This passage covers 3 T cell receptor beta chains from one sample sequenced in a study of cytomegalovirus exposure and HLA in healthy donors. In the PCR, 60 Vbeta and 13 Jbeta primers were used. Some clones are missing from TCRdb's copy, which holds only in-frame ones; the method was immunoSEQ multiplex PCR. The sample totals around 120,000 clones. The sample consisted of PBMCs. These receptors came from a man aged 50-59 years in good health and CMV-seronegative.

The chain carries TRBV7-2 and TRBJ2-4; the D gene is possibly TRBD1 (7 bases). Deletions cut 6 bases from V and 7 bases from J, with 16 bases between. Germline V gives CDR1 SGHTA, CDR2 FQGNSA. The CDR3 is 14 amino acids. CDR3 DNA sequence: TGTGCCAGCAGTTACCGACAGGGAGGTAACATTCAGTACTTC. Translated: CASSYRQGGNIQYF. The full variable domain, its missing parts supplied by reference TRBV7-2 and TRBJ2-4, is GAGVSQSPSNKVTEKGKDVELRCDPISGHTALYWYRQSLGQGLEFLIYFQGNSAPDKSGLPSDRFSAERTGGSVSTLTIQRTQQEDSAVYLCASSYRQGGNIQYFGAGTRLSVL.

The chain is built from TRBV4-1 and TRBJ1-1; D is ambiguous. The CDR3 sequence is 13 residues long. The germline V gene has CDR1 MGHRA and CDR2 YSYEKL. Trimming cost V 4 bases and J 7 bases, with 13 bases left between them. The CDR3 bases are TGCGCCAGCAGCCCGAGGGAAGGTAATGAAGCTTTCTTT. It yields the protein CASSPREGNEAFF.

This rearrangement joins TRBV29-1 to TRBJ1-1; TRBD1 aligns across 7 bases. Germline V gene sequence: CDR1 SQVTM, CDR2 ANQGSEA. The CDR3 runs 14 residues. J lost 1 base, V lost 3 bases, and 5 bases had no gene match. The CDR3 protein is CSVDYRGRNTEAFF. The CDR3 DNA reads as TGCAGCGTTGACTACAGGGGAAGGAACACTGAAGCTTTCTTT.